What follows describes a single T cell receptor beta chain. Its antigen is not known. Trimming left V 5 bases short and J 0 bases short, with 14 bases between. This CDR3 has 17 residues. Germline V gene data show CDR1 as MDHEN and CDR2 as SYDVKM. This entry comes from a study of Ad26.COV2.S vaccination and SARS-CoV-2 variants. Overall study: The vaccine Ad26.COV2.S was put into the muscle once, or twice with 56 days between. Study-wide points: TCR breadth and depth analyses may have underestimated total T cell responses.

TCRdb's table, derived via immunoSEQ multiplex PCR, lists solely in-frame clones and lacks some. Of under 550,000 clones in the sample, 70% to 90% are singletons; the top ten hold 3.6%. Noted treatment: around 19 received Ad26.COV2.S at low or high dose, single or two shots; about 5 received placebo; per-sample allocation not given. Repertoires come from day 63 after the first vaccine or placebo injection. The source of this sequence is a person between 18 and 59 years old who received the Ad26.COV2.S COVID-19 vaccine or a placebo. This sequence joins TRBV28 and TRBJ1-6; D gene uncertain. The sequencing used peripheral blood, collected in a trial of Ad26.COV2.S vaccine versus placebo. Here the CDR3 reads CASSALEGLSYNSPLHF. In DNA, the CDR3 is TGTGCCAGCAGTGCCCTCGAAGGGCTCTCCTATAATTCACCCCTCCACTTT.